A single sample is the source of the 6 T cell receptor beta chains below, sequenced in a study of early T cells in non-severe SARS-CoV-2 infection (dated by TCRdb to about 2021). Receptor libraries were prepared by 5' RACE. For sequencing, a NextSeq 500 was employed. The raw public data were reprocessed by TCRdb itself: fastp quality trimming at Q25, MiXCR clonotype calling, in-frame beta chains only. Rows matching on CDR3 protein sequence are summarized as one entry with the most common DNA and genes. Counted in this sample were about 48,000 distinct CDR3 sequences; roughly 9.8% of them appeared once. The top ten hold almost 8.5% of the sample. The sequenced material came from whole blood. The receptor source for this set is an adult who was a healthcare worker with PCR-confirmed SARS-CoV-2 infection or an uninfected control (not recorded which).

This clonotype has at least ten counts. V usage is TRBV5-1 and J usage is TRBJ2-7; no clear D gene. The V and J ends lost 3 bases and 2 bases respectively, with 9 bases between them. The CDR3 is 13 residues long. Germline loops: CDR1 SGHRS, CDR2 YFSETQ. Here the CDR3 DNA reads TGCGCCAGCAGCTCTCTATCACCCTACGAGCAGTACTTC. It specifies CASSSLSPYEQYF.

This clonotype was counted at least ten times. This sequence joins TRBV7-8 and TRBJ2-3; 8 positions match TRBD2. The CDR3 totals 16 residues. Losses at the gene ends were 0 bases for V and 5 bases for J; bases not matched to a gene: 7. In germline, CDR1 is SGHVS, CDR2 FQNEAQ. CDR3 sequence reads: CASSLALAEVGDTQYF. CDR3 bases: TGTGCCAGCAGCTTAGCACTAGCGGAGGTCGGAGATACGCAGTATTTT.

The genes are TRBV6-5 and TRBJ2-1; a possible D gene is TRBD2 (5 bases). This CDR3 has 15 amino acids. Trimming took off 2 bases at V and 3 bases at J, with 11 bases between the two ends. The germline gives CDR1 MNHEY, CDR2 SVGAGI. CDR3 in DNA: TGTGCCAGCAGTTACGGGAGATCGGGCTACAATGAGCAGTTCTTC. Translating gives CASSYGRSGYNEQFF.

The CDR3 protein is CASSVVAGSYGYTF. The CDR3 nucleotides are TGTGCCAGCAGCGTAGTCGCAGGCAGCTATGGCTACACCTTC. The rearrangement joins TRBV9 to TRBJ1-2, with unresolved D. The germline gives CDR1 SGDLS, CDR2 YYNGEE. V dropped 0 bases and J dropped 4 bases, with 10 bases sitting between them. CDR3 size: 14 residues.

V gene TRBV4-1 combines with J gene TRBJ2-1, with TRBD2 matching over 10 bases. V trimming: 1 base; J trimming: 7 bases; junction bases outside the gene matches: 10. This CDR3 has 17 amino acids. Per the germline V gene, CDR1 is MGHRA and CDR2 is YSYEKL. The CDR3 spells CASSQGNRAGGINEQFF. CDR3 in DNA: TGCGCCAGCAGCCAAGGGAATCGAGCGGGAGGGATAAATGAGCAGTTCTTC.

This clonotype was recorded many times. The rearrangement joins TRBV28 to TRBJ2-7; D may correspond to TRBD1 or TRBD2 (5 bases each). The V gene lost 8 bases and the J gene lost 3 bases, with 20 bases spanning the gap. Looked up from germline, CDR1 is MDHEN and CDR2 is SYDVKM. The CDR3 is made up of 15 amino acids. This chain's CDR3 is CASLGPPARYYEQYF. The CDR3 nucleotides read TGTGCCAGCCTGGGACCACCGGCCCGATACTACGAGCAGTACTTC.